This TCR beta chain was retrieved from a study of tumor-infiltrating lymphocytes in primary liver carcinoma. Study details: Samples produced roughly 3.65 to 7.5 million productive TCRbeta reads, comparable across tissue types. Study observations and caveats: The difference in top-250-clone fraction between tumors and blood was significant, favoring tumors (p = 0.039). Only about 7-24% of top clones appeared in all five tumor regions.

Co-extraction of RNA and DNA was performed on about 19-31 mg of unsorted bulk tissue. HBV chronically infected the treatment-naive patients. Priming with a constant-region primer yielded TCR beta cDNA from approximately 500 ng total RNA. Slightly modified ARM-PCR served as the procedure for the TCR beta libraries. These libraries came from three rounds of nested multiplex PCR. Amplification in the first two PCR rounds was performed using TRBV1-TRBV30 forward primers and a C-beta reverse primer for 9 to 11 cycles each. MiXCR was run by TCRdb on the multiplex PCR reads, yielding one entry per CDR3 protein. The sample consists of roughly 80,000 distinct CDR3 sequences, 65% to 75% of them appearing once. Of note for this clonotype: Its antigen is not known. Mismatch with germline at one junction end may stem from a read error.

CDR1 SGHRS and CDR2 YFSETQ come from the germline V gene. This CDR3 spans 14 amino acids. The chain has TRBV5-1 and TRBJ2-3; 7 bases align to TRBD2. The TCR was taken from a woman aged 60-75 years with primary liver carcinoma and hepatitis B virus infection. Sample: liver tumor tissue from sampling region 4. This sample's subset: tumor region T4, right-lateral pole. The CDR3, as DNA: TGCGCCAACAGCTTGGAGCGGGAATCAGATACGCAGTATTTT. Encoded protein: CANSLERESDTQYF.